The present entry profiles one T cell receptor (beta chain) with its context. The data were obtained in a study of cytomegalovirus exposure and HLA in healthy donors. PCR amplification relied on 60 Vbeta primers (plus 13 Jbeta primers). The repertoire was sequenced with immunoSEQ multiplex PCR; TCRdb's copy has only in-frame clones and lacks some. The sample consists of around 150,000 clones, around 72% of them appearing once. V lost 7 bases to trimming and J lost 5 bases, with 17 bases between them. CDR3 length: 14 amino acids. The germline V gene has CDR1 SNHLY and CDR2 FYNNEI. This receptor was identified in a man aged 45-60 years in good health and CMV-seronegative. The chain has TRBV2 and TRBJ1-2; D is perhaps TRBD1 (6 bases). The sequencing sample was made of PBMCs. The CDR3 region has the DNA TGTGCCAGCAACATAATGACAGGCGGATATGGCTACACCTTC. This codes for CASNIMTGGYGYTF.